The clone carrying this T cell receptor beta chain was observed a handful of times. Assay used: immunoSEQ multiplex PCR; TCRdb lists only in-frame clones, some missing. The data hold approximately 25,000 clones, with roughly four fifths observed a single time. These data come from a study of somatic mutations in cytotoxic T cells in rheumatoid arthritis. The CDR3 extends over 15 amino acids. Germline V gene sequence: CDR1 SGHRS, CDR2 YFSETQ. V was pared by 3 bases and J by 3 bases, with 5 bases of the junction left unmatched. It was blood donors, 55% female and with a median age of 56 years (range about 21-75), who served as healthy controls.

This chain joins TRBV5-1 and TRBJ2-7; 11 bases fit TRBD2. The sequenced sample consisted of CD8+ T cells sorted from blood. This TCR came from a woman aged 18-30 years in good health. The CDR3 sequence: CASSWGTSGLYEQYF. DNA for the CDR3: TGCGCCAGCAGCTGGGGGACTAGCGGCCTCTACGAGCAGTACTTC. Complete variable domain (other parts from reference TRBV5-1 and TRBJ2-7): KAGVTQTPRYLIKTRGQQVTLSCSPISGHRSVSWYQQTPGQGLQFLFEYFSETQRNKGNFPGRFSGRQFSNSRSEMNVSTLELGDSALYLCASSWGTSGLYEQYFGPGTRLTVT.